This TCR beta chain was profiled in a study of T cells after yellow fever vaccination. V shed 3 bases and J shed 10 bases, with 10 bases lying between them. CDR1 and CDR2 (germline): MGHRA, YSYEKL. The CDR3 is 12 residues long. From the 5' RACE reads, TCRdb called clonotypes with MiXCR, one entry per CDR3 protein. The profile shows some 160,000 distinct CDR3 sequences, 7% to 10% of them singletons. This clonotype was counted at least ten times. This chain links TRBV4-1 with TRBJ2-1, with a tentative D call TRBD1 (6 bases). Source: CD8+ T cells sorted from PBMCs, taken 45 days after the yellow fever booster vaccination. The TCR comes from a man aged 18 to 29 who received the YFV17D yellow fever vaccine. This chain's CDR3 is CASSQGTGEQFF. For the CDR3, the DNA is TGCGCCAGCAGCCAGGGAACAGGGGAGCAGTTCTTC.